The 28 T cell receptor beta chains given below trace back to one sample, sequenced in a study of blood T cells in healthy people across ages. The second PCR ran roughly 6 to 11 cycles with a sample-barcoded 5' primer and J-beta primers. TCRdb reprocessed the 5' RACE reads via MiXCR and lists one record per CDR3 protein. The table has about 700,000 distinct CDR3 sequences, roughly 32% seen once. Input material: blood. Every receptor here comes from a woman of 80 years or more in good health.

This chain joins TRBV28 and TRBJ2-3; perhaps TRBD1 as D (5 bases). The germline V gene encodes CDR1 MDHEN and CDR2 SYDVKM. The CDR3 is 17 amino acids. With 2 bases removed from V and 2 bases from J, the gap between germline ends came to 17 bases. CDR3 region: CASSLPLTESVTDTQYF. The CDR3, as DNA: TGTGCCAGCAGTTTACCCCTGACAGAGTCGGTCACAGATACGCAGTATTTT.

This clonotype was seen more than once but under ten times. The chain is built from TRBV7-2 and TRBJ1-6, with TRBD1 as a possible D gene (5 bases). The V end was cut by 5 bases, the J end by 4 bases, with 9 bases between. The CDR3 covers 14 residues. CDR1 is SGHTA, CDR2 FQGNSA, per germline. The CDR3 region has the DNA TGTGCCAGCAGCCGGGGGGGTTATAATTCACCCCTCCACTTT. Residues: CASSRGGYNSPLHF.

This clonotype was detected ten times or more. This chain uses TRBV7-8 with TRBJ2-7; TRBD2 aligns across 11 bases. Germline V gives CDR1 SGHVS, CDR2 FQNEAQ. The CDR3 loop spans 16 amino acids. V gave up 2 bases and J gave up 0 bases; unmatched junction bases: 3. The CDR3 protein is CASSLQLAGGSYEQYF. The CDR3 bases are TGTGCCAGCAGCTTACAGCTAGCGGGGGGCTCCTACGAGCAGTACTTC.

With respect to this clonotype: This could be a read error, since a much larger clone is one nucleotide away. The chain links TRBV7-9 to TRBJ2-3; D gene unclear. The CDR3 sequence is 14 residues long. Germline CDR1 and CDR2: SEHNR and FQNEAQ (reference sequence). CDR3 bases: TGTGCCTGCAGCCCCGGATCAGCAACAGATACGCAGTATTTT. It encodes CACSPGSATDTQYF. Filled out from reference TRBV7-9 and TRBJ2-3, the complete variable domain reads DTGVSQNPRHKITKRGQNVTFRCDPISEHNRLYWYRQTLGQGPEFLTYFQNEAQLEKSRLLSDRFSAERPKGSFSTLEIQRTEQGDSAMYLCACSPGSATDTQYFGPGTRLTVL.

This clonotype was picked up a small number of times. This could be a read error, since a much larger clone is one nucleotide away. The chain recombines TRBV30 with TRBJ2-7, with D uncertain. The CDR3 is made up of 12 amino acids. Germline V CDR1 and CDR2: GTSNPN, SVGIG (reference sequence). V lost 1 base and J 8 bases, leaving 12 bases between the germline ends. CDR3 loop: CAWSERSYKQYF. CDR3 sequence (DNA): TGTGCCTGGAGTGAGCGAAGTTACAAGCAGTACTTC.

A remark on this clonotype: A much larger clone differs by one base, so this may be a read error. The V and J genes are TRBV7-9 and TRBJ2-5, with TRBD2 matching 13 bases. Germline loops: CDR1 SEHNR, CDR2 FQNEAQ (reference sequence). The CDR3 runs 16 residues. In nucleotides, the CDR3 is TGTACCAGCAGCTCACTAGCGGGGGGGCTTCAAGAGACCCAGTACTTC. Its protein is CTSSSLAGGLQETQYF.

V usage is TRBV6-6 and J usage is TRBJ2-5; the D is unclear. Germline V gene data show CDR1 as MNHNY and CDR2 as SVGAGI (reference sequence). The CDR3 length is 14 residues. V dropped 7 bases and J dropped 1 base, with 13 bases sitting between them. The CDR3 loop is CASNPPGPQETQYF. DNA of the CDR3: TGTGCCAGCAATCCCCCCGGGCCCCAAGAGACCCAGTACTTC.

The V and J genes are TRBV27 and TRBJ1-1; 7 bases map to TRBD1. The germline gives CDR1 MNHEY, CDR2 SMNVEV (reference sequence). CDR3 length: 14 residues. V gave up 5 bases and J gave up 6 bases; unmatched junction bases: 9. CDR3 nucleotide sequence: TGTGCCAGCAGTGGGACAGTGGGGGGCGCTGAAGCTTTCTTT. Protein sequence: CASSGTVGGAEAFF.

The chain recombines TRBV7-2 with TRBJ2-4, with D perhaps matching TRBD1 (6 bases). The J call may be wrong; the DNA end is better matched by TRBJ2-5. The CDR3 totals 19 residues. From germline, CDR1 is SGHTA and CDR2 FQGNSA. CDR3 region: CASSSMGGGRGMGKVTQYF. DNA for the CDR3: TGTGCCAGCAGCTCAATGGGTGGCGGCAGGGGTATGGGGAAAGTGACCCAGTACTTC.

Many counts were recorded for this clonotype. The chain recombines TRBV2 with TRBJ2-3; D is undetermined. V was shortened by 6 bases and J by 2 bases, with 6 bases between the two germline ends. This CDR3 has 12 residues. The V gene's germline CDR1 is SNHLY and CDR2 FYNNEI. CDR3 nucleotides: TGTGCCAGCAGGCCTAACACAGATACGCAGTATTTT. It encodes CASRPNTDTQYF.

This clonotype occurred many times. V is TRBV7-2 and J is TRBJ2-7; tentative D call: TRBD1 (6 bases). Germline CDR1 SGHTA, CDR2 FQGNSA. The V and J ends lost 5 bases and 4 bases respectively, with 18 bases between them. This CDR3 is 15 amino acids long. CDR3 bases: TGTGCCAGCAGCACTGGACAGCCTGGTCGGTACGAGCAGTACTTC. It is translated as CASSTGQPGRYEQYF.

This clonotype was seen a handful of times. One end of the junction varies from germline; a read error may be responsible. The rearrangement links TRBV7-7 to TRBJ2-2, with TRBD2 identical over 11 bases. The CDR3 spans 15 residues. From germline, CDR1 is SSHAT and CDR2 FNYEAQ (reference sequence). The CDR3: CASTSIAGGSGELFF. Written as DNA, the CDR3 is TGTGCTAGCACCTCCATAGCGGGGGGGTCCGGGGAGCTGTTTTTT.

This clonotype appeared many times. The chain has TRBV5-1 and TRBJ2-7; 8 positions agree with TRBD1. CDR1 is SGHRS, CDR2 YFSETQ, per germline. This CDR3 is built from 15 residues. V shed 3 bases, J shed 2 bases, and the junction held 7 bases outside the gene matches. CDR3 region: CASSSIGQGTYEQYF. Here the CDR3 DNA reads TGCGCCAGCAGCTCAATCGGACAGGGAACCTACGAGCAGTACTTC.

This clonotype was counted between two and nine times. A much larger clone differs from this one at a single base, so this may be a read error. The chain has TRBV28 and TRBJ2-1, with D perhaps TRBD1 (6 bases). Matching the DNA end better, TRBJ2-7 makes the J call doubtful. The CDR3 covers 13 residues. Per the germline V gene, CDR1 is MDHEN and CDR2 is SYDVKM. In DNA form, the CDR3 reads TGTGCCGTCGGACAGCTCTCCTACAATGAGCAGTACTTC. It is translated as CAVGQLSYNEQYF.

The sample holds a few counts of this clonotype. CDR3 coding DNA: TGTGCCAGCAGCACCACGGGACAGGGAAAGAACACTGAAGCTTTCTTT. Translating it yields CASSTTGQGKNTEAFF. The chain is built from TRBV11-2 and TRBJ1-1; 9 bases are shared with TRBD1. Germline CDR1 is SGHAT and CDR2 is FQNNGV. There are 16 residues in the CDR3. The trim removed 5 bases at V and 1 base at J, leaving 8 bases unmatched.

Turning to this clonotype: A read error may be the cause here, since a much bigger clone is one base away. The chain uses TRBV10-3 and TRBJ1-6; TRBD1 aligns across 7 bases. Germline values: CDR1 ENHRY, CDR2 SYGVKD. The CDR3 is 13 amino acids. The CDR3 spells CTISPGQNSPLHF. The CDR3 DNA sequence: TGTACCATCAGCCCGGGACAGAATTCACCCCTCCACTTT.

This clonotype was counted only a few times. This chain uses TRBV5-5 with TRBJ2-1; tentatively, D is TRBD2 (5 bases). The V gene's germline CDR1 is SGHKS and CDR2 YYEKEE (reference sequence). The germline V and J ends were trimmed by 1 base and 14 bases, with 10 bases remaining between them. The CDR3 is 11 amino acids. This CDR3 reads CASSLFSREFF. CDR3 sequence (DNA): TGTGCCAGCAGCTTGTTTTCGAGGGAGTTCTTC.

Notes on this clonotype: This clone may be a read error of a much larger clone one base away. The chain carries TRBV6-5 and TRBJ1-2; D not certain. Germline CDR1 is MNHEY and CDR2 is SVGAGI. This CDR3 spans 14 amino acids. The V end lost 7 bases, the J end lost 4 bases, and 16 bases lay between the germline ends. Written as DNA, the CDR3 is TGTGCCAGCAAACTGACGGACGCTCTCTATGGCTACACCTTC. Protein sequence: CASKLTDALYGYTF.

The table lists this clonotype with many counts. The chain is built from TRBV20-1 and TRBJ1-1, with D uncertain. CDR1 DFQATT and CDR2 SNEGSKA come from the germline V gene (reference sequence). V was cut by 1 base and J by 3 bases, with 12 bases left in between. This CDR3 has 14 amino acids. CDR3 amino acids: CSARAWETDTEAFF. In DNA, the CDR3 is TGCAGTGCTAGAGCCTGGGAGACTGACACTGAAGCTTTCTTT.

This clonotype was found many times. The V call is TRBV20-1, the J call TRBJ2-7; 10 positions agree with TRBD2. J gave up 2 bases and V 6 bases, and 7 bases lay outside the gene matches. The germline CDR1 and CDR2 sequences are DFQATT and SNEGSKA (reference sequence). This CDR3 has 14 amino acids. The CDR3 here is CSAPASGGTYEQYF. The CDR3 DNA sequence: TGCAGTGCGCCGGCTAGCGGGGGAACCTACGAGCAGTACTTC.

The gene calls are TRBV6-5 and TRBJ2-3; D may be TRBD1 or TRBD2 (5 bases each). Germline CDR1 and CDR2: MNHEY and SVGAGI. Trimming took off 4 bases at V and 6 bases at J, with 14 bases between the two ends. CDR3 length: 14 residues. The CDR3 bases are TGTGCCAGCAGTTCCGGGGCAGTTGGGGATACGCAGTATTTT. Translated: CASSSGAVGDTQYF.

Notes on this clonotype: A much larger clone lies one base from this, so it may be a read error. The CDR3 spells CASSLTGRGREAQYF. The CDR3 bases are TGTGCCAGCAGCCTCACGGGTAGGGGACGTGAGGCCCAGTACTTC. The J gene is TRBJ2-5, the V gene TRBV5-4; D tentatively reads TRBD1 or TRBD2 (5 bases each). Trimming removed 4 bases at V and 9 bases at J, with 22 bases between. From germline, CDR1 is SGHNT and CDR2 YYREEE (reference sequence). CDR3 length equals 15 residues.

This clonotype was seen many times. The V and J genes are TRBV7-2 and TRBJ2-3, with a possible D match to TRBD1 (6 bases). The CDR3 consists of 13 residues. Looked up from germline, CDR1 is SGHTA and CDR2 is FQGNSA. Trimming stripped 5 bases from V and 6 bases from J, with 12 bases between. Here the CDR3 DNA reads TGTGCCAGCAGCGCCCACAGGGTGGATACGCAGTATTTT. Amino acids: CASSAHRVDTQYF.

This clonotype was seen many times. The rearrangement links TRBV7-9 to TRBJ2-4, with D maybe TRBD2 (6 bases). With 5 bases removed from V and 9 bases from J, the gap between germline ends came to 23 bases. The germline gives CDR1 SEHNR, CDR2 FQNEAQ (reference sequence). The CDR3 contains 16 residues. The CDR3 sequence is CASSQSRDSFSAIQYF. CDR3 DNA: TGTGCCAGCAGCCAGTCCCGGGACTCCTTTTCGGCCATTCAGTACTTC.

The chain joins TRBV28 to TRBJ1-1; D is unclear. Germline V gene lookup returns CDR1 MDHEN and CDR2 SYDVKM. The CDR3 covers 10 residues. The CDR3 DNA is TGTGCACTTATGAACACTGAAGCTTTCTTT. Its translation: CALMNTEAFF.

Points on this clonotype: A read error is possible here, since a much larger clone lies one base away. This sequence joins TRBV27 and TRBJ2-1; D possibly uses TRBD1 or TRBD2 (6 bases each). Germline V gives CDR1 MNHEY, CDR2 SMNVEV (reference sequence). Trimming removed 7 bases from V and 1 base from J, with 17 bases in between. This CDR3 spans 16 amino acids. CDR3 nucleotide sequence: TGTGCCAGCAAGGTAACTAGCAGGGGATCCTACAATGAGCAGTTCTTC. It translates to CASKVTSRGSYNEQFF.

The chain employs TRBV5-1 and TRBJ2-7, with 8 bases matching TRBD1. The CDR3 spans 15 residues. Germline CDR1 is SGHRS and CDR2 is YFSETQ. The ends lost 0 bases at V and 5 bases at J; junction bases unmatched: 7. The CDR3 DNA reads TGCGCCAGCAGCTTGGAGTGGGACAGGTCGCACGAGCAGTACTTC. Protein product: CASSLEWDRSHEQYF.

Of note for this clonotype: This clone may be a read error of a much larger clone one base away. The CDR3 region is CSASPRQGRNSPRHF. DNA for the CDR3: TGCAGTGCTAGCCCCAGGCAGGGACGAAATTCACCCCGCCACTTT. V usage is TRBV20-1 and J usage is TRBJ1-6; D is perhaps TRBD1 (5 bases). CDR3 length: 15 residues. In germline, CDR1 is DFQATT, CDR2 SNEGSKA (reference sequence).